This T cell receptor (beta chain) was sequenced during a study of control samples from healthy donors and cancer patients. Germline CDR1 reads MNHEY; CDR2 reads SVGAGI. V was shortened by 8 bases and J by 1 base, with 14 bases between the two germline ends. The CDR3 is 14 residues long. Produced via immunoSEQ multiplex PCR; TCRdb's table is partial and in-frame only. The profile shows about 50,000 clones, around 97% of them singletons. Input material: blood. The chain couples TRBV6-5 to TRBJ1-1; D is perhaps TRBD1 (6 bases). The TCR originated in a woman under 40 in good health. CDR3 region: CASSAGHRNTEAFF. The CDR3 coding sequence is TGTGCCAGCTCGGCGGGACATAGGAACACTGAAGCTTTCTTT.